This record covers a single T cell receptor beta chain. This record belongs to a study of cytomegalovirus exposure and HLA in healthy donors. Primers for the PCR totalled 60 Vbeta and 13 Jbeta. Sequencing was performed with immunoSEQ multiplex PCR; in TCRdb, only in-frame clones are kept and a portion is missing. The table records 150,000 to 200,000 clones, roughly three quarters of them present only once. Germline V gene lookup returns CDR1 SGHTA and CDR2 FQGNSA. The CDR3 consists of 15 residues. The chain is built from TRBV7-2 and TRBJ2-5; D possibly corresponds to TRBD2 (5 bases). The J call could be wrong; TRBJ2-7 is a better fit for the DNA end. The sequence came from a woman in her twenties or thirties in good health and CMV-seropositive. The material sequenced was PBMCs. CDR3 coding DNA: TGTGCCAGCAGCCGGCCTTACGATCGGGAATACGAGCAGTACTTC. It is translated as CASSRPYDREYEQYF.